The clone carrying this TCR beta chain is classed as medium-sized. Its antigen is still unknown. Overall study findings and caveats: Naive CD4+ cells shared approximately 12% of tumor Treg sequences. Tumor Treg TCRs overlapped most with tumor naive CD4+ cells.

Between the trimmed V and J ends, which lost 5 bases and 4 bases, there was a span of 17 bases. The CDR3 consists of 15 residues. Naive CD4+ T cells were purified with Tregs depleted by CD25. TRBV12-4/TRBJ1-2 clonotypes were amplified with adaptor-ligated barcode primers. TCRdb independently ran MiXCR on the multiplex PCR reads; one entry per CDR3 protein. The table lists 1,200 to 1,500 distinct CDR3 sequences, approximately 20% of them singletons, with less than 35% in the top ten. The receptor comes from a female donor with breast cancer. The chain couples TRBV12-3 or TRBV12-4 to TRBJ1-2; possible D gene TRBD1, 5 bases. Sequencing was done on a sample of naive CD4+ T cells sorted from blood. Subset given: naive CD4+ T cells, CD4+CD45RA+CD25-. CDR3 amino acids: CASSPRQTSGYGYTF. The CDR3 region has the DNA TGTGCCAGCAGTCCGCGACAGACCTCCGGCTATGGCTACACCTTC.